These 6 T cell receptor beta chains were sequenced from one sample in a study of beta chain features in type 1 diabetes. Every isolated RNA sample was fully reverse transcribed, so sequencing captured expressed TCRB transcripts. Method: immunoSEQ multiplex PCR; TCRdb's copy keeps in-frame clones and lacks some. The table has about 160,000 clones, 7.5% to 10% seen once; the top ten hold 2% to 3%. The sample was central memory CD4+ T cells from blood. The origin of the receptors is a woman aged 18 to 35 in good health.

The V and J genes are TRBV19 and TRBJ2-1; a possible D gene is TRBD2 (6 bases). Trimming took off 0 bases at V and 16 bases at J, with 13 bases between the two ends. The CDR3 spans 12 residues. Germline V gene lookup returns CDR1 LNHDA and CDR2 SQIVND (reference sequence). Here the CDR3 DNA reads TGTGCCAGTAGTATAGATTCCGGAGGGCCCTTCTTC. Its protein is CASSIDSGGPFF.

V gene TRBV25-1 combines with J gene TRBJ1-2; 7 nucleotides align to TRBD1. CDR1 and CDR2 from the germline V gene are MGHDK and SYGVNS. V was clipped by 6 bases and J by 8 bases; unmatched bases: 6. The CDR3 length is 12 residues. The CDR3 DNA is TGTGCCAGCAGCACAGGGGATCGGGGCTACACCTTC. Protein sequence: CASSTGDRGYTF.

The chain joins TRBV11-3 to TRBJ2-2; a possible D gene is TRBD1 (6 bases). Germline V gene lookup returns CDR1 SGHNT and CDR2 YENEEA. Trimming pared 6 bases from V and 7 bases from J, leaving 15 bases between. This CDR3 has 14 amino acids. CDR3 sequence reads: CASSPTGLVGELFF. In nucleotides, the CDR3 is TGTGCCAGCAGTCCTACAGGGTTGGTCGGGGAGCTGTTTTTT. Full variable domain (missing parts from reference TRBV11-3 and TRBJ2-2): EAGVVQSPRYKIIEKKQPVAFWCNPISGHNTLYWYLQNLGQGPELLIRYENEEAVDDSQLPKDRFSAERLKGVDSTLKIQPAELGDSAVYLCASSPTGLVGELFFGEGSRLTVL.

The chain uses TRBV18 and TRBJ1-4; 8 bases fit TRBD1. This CDR3 is built from 16 residues. J lost 8 bases, V lost 3 bases, and 11 bases had no gene match. CDR1 is KGHSH, CDR2 LQKENI, per germline. This CDR3 is CASSPNAGGEGEKLFF. The CDR3 DNA sequence: TGTGCCAGCTCACCGAACGCAGGGGGCGAGGGAGAAAAACTGTTTTTT.

The chain combines TRBV6-6 with TRBJ2-7; 11 bases align to TRBD2. CDR1 and CDR2 from the germline V gene are MNHNY and SVGAGI (reference sequence). The CDR3 covers 15 residues. V dropped 5 bases and J dropped 4; count of bases not matched to a gene: 7. This CDR3 is CASSPRLAGRYEQYF. The CDR3 nucleotides are TGTGCCAGCAGTCCCAGACTAGCGGGAAGGTACGAGCAGTACTTC.

With respect to this clone: At one of its ends the junction is not consistent with the germline gene, which may arise from a read error. This rearrangement joins TRBV7-2 to TRBJ2-1; D gene uncertain. The CDR3 runs 16 residues. The germline V gene has CDR1 SGHTA and CDR2 FQGNSA. In DNA form, the CDR3 reads TGTGCCAGCAGCGTAGCCCCTAGTAGCTCCTACAATGAGCAGTTCTTC. Its protein product is CASSVAPSSSYNEQFF.